This entry lists 32 T cell receptor beta chains sequenced from one sample in a study of control samples from healthy donors and cancer patients. Some clones are missing from TCRdb's copy, which holds only in-frame ones; the method was immunoSEQ multiplex PCR. The table records 80,000 or so clones, roughly 90% of them present only once. The sequenced sample was blood. Receptor source: a middle-aged man in good health.

The rearrangement joins TRBV5-1 to TRBJ2-5; maybe TRBD2 (5 bases). The CDR3 is 13 residues long. CDR1 is SGHRS, CDR2 YFSETQ, per germline. Trimming removed 1 base from V and 5 bases from J, with 9 bases in between. The CDR3 is CASSLYGEETQYF. For the CDR3, the DNA is TGCGCCAGCAGCTTGTACGGGGAGGAGACCCAGTACTTC.

This clone has a single count. V gene TRBV4-1 combines with J gene TRBJ2-7, with D possibly being TRBD1 (5 bases). The V and J ends lost 0 bases and 2 bases respectively, with 11 bases between them. This CDR3 contains 15 residues. Germline CDR1 reads MGHRA; CDR2 reads YSYEKL. CDR3 sequence (DNA): TGCGCCAGCAGCCAAGATCGGACAACCACCTACGAGCAGTACTTC. This sequence encodes CASSQDRTTTYEQYF.

Written as DNA, the CDR3 is TGTGCCAGCAGTGAACGACAGGGATTTGGTTCACCCCTCCACTTT. It encodes CASSERQGFGSPLHF. The V gene is TRBV6-4, the J gene TRBJ1-6; 7 bases line up with TRBD1. Per the germline V gene, CDR1 is MRHNA and CDR2 is SNTAGT. The CDR3 has 15 amino acids. Trimming at V came to 3 bases and at J to 9 bases, leaving 8 bases not matched to a gene.

The chain is built from TRBV19 and TRBJ1-1; 8 bases are shared with TRBD1. Germline CDR1 is LNHDA and CDR2 is SQIVND (reference sequence). V lost 6 bases, J lost 1 base, and 7 bases stayed unmatched. The CDR3 length is 15 residues. CDR3 sequence: CASRQGDRRNTEAFF. For the CDR3, the DNA is TGTGCCAGTAGACAAGGGGACAGGAGGAACACTGAAGCTTTCTTT.

The V call is TRBV6-5, the J call TRBJ1-1; possible D gene TRBD1, 6 bases. Germline V gene lookup returns CDR1 MNHEY and CDR2 SVGAGI. The CDR3 consists of 14 residues. V was shortened by 5 bases and J by 3 bases, with 13 bases between the two germline ends. CDR3 in amino acids: CASSQQGADTEAFF. CDR3 coding DNA: TGTGCCAGCAGTCAACAGGGCGCTGACACTGAAGCTTTCTTT.

This clone was counted only a few times. The DNA of the CDR3 is TGTGCCTGGAGTTGGTCTAGCGGGGATACGCAGTATTTT. Protein: CAWSWSSGDTQYF. The gene calls are TRBV30 and TRBJ2-3; 8 nucleotides align to TRBD2. J lost 6 bases, V lost 2 bases, and 4 bases had no gene match. CDR1 is GTSNPN, CDR2 SVGIG, per germline (reference sequence). The CDR3 length is 13 residues.

This chain links TRBV18 with TRBJ2-3; D is undetermined. CDR1 is KGHSH and CDR2 is LQKENI in the germline V gene. The germline V and J ends were trimmed by 2 bases and 0 bases, with 9 bases remaining between them. The length of the CDR3 is 15 residues. CDR3 amino acids: CASSPVQLSTDTQYF. CDR3 in DNA: TGTGCCAGCTCACCAGTCCAGCTGAGCACAGATACGCAGTATTTT.

The chain combines TRBV6-1 with TRBJ2-2, with 12 bases fitting TRBD2. The CDR3 length is 19 residues. The V segment lost 0 bases and the J segment 6 bases; nucleotides outside the gene matches: 11. Per germline, CDR1 MNHNS and CDR2 SASEGT. The CDR3 sequence: CASSEASLAGGPGAGELFF. In DNA form, the CDR3 reads TGTGCCAGCAGTGAAGCATCGCTAGCGGGGGGGCCTGGGGCCGGGGAGCTGTTTTTT.

CDR3 loop: CSASGLSPISGNTIYF. The CDR3 coding sequence is TGCAGCGCGTCGGGACTCTCTCCCATCTCTGGAAACACCATATATTTT. The chain couples TRBV29-1 to TRBJ1-3; D perhaps matches TRBD1 (5 bases). The CDR3 totals 16 residues. Trimming removed 7 bases from V and 0 bases from J, with 19 bases in between. The germline V gene has CDR1 SQVTM and CDR2 ANQGSEA.

The chain links TRBV7-9 to TRBJ2-7; weak D call: TRBD1 (6 bases). V lost 0 bases and J lost 6, with 12 bases in between. The germline gives CDR1 SEHNR, CDR2 FQNEAQ (reference sequence). The CDR3 is made up of 14 amino acids. CDR3 nucleotide sequence: TGTGCCAGCAGCTTAGCGCGGACAGAGGGCGAGCAGTACTTC. Translated, it gives CASSLARTEGEQYF.

The chain combines TRBV14 with TRBJ2-3; 9 bases agree with TRBD2. The V gene end was trimmed by 1 base and the J gene end by 6 bases; junction bases not matched to a gene: 8. This CDR3 is built from 16 residues. The V gene's germline CDR1 is SGHDN and CDR2 FVKESK. CDR3 amino acids: CASSQVSGGPADTQYF. The CDR3 region has the DNA TGTGCCAGCAGCCAAGTTAGCGGGGGCCCAGCGGATACGCAGTATTTT.

The V and J genes are TRBV9 and TRBJ2-7; 9 nucleotides align to TRBD1. The CDR3 sequence is 14 residues long. V dropped 4 bases and J dropped 5; count of bases not matched to a gene: 7. Germline V gene lookup returns CDR1 SGDLS and CDR2 YYNGEE. The CDR3 DNA reads as TGTGCCAGCAGCCCACGGACAGGGGTCCACGAGCAGTACTTC. Amino acids: CASSPRTGVHEQYF. Based on the CDR3 plus reference TRBV9 and TRBJ2-7, the full variable domain is DSGVTQTPKHLITATGQRVTLRCSPRSGDLSVYWYQQSLDQGLQFLIQYYNGEERAKGNILERFSAQQFPDLHSELNLSSLELGDSALYFCASSPRTGVHEQYFGPGTRLTVT.

The chain couples TRBV5-6 to TRBJ2-5, with D possibly matching TRBD1 (6 bases). Trimming removed 2 bases at V and 5 bases at J, with 13 bases between. The CDR3 has 14 residues. Germline V CDR1 and CDR2: SGHDT, YYEEEE. CDR3 sequence reads: CASSFWQGWETQYF. In nucleotides, the CDR3 is TGTGCCAGCAGCTTTTGGCAGGGGTGGGAGACCCAGTACTTC.

V is TRBV6-5 and J is TRBJ2-7; 7 bases match TRBD2. CDR1 is MNHEY and CDR2 is SVGAGI in the germline V gene. This CDR3 has 10 amino acids. After removal of 8 bases from V and 5 bases from J, the junction contained 0 bases not matched to a gene. The CDR3 nucleotides read TGTGCCAGCGGGGGGGACGAGCAGTACTTC. This codes for CASGGDEQYF.

The chain employs TRBV3-1 (or the pseudogene TRBV3-2) and TRBJ2-7, with 7 bases aligning to TRBD2. This CDR3 spans 17 amino acids. The germline V gene has CDR1 LGHDT and CDR2 YNNKEL (reference sequence). V shed 2 bases and J 4 bases; nucleotides not matched to a gene: 14. This CDR3 reads CASSQRGREIISYEQYF. In DNA, the CDR3 is TGTGCCAGCAGCCAACGTGGGAGGGAAATTATTTCGTACGAGCAGTACTTC.

The chain joins TRBV6-6 to TRBJ1-2; D is possibly TRBD1 (6 bases). Germline V CDR1 and CDR2: MNHNY, SVGAGI (reference sequence). V lost 8 bases, J lost 7 bases, and 17 bases lay in between. This CDR3 spans 13 amino acids. The CDR3 region has the DNA TGTGCCAGCCAACGGCAGGGGTATATTGGCTACACCTTC. It is translated as CASQRQGYIGYTF.

The V gene is TRBV7-9, the J gene TRBJ1-4; 9 nucleotides line up with TRBD1. Germline CDR1 reads SEHNR; CDR2 reads FQNEAQ (reference sequence). This CDR3 spans 15 amino acids. V gave up 3 bases and J gave up 7 bases; unmatched junction bases: 6. The CDR3 protein is CASSFPTGGGEKLFF. The CDR3 DNA reads as TGTGCCAGCAGCTTCCCGACAGGGGGTGGTGAAAAACTGTTTTTT.

The rearrangement uses TRBV7-9 and TRBJ1-6; unclear D gene. Germline values: CDR1 SEHNR, CDR2 FQNEAQ (reference sequence). The V and J ends lost 2 bases and 8 bases respectively, with 7 bases between them. The CDR3 length is 13 residues. The CDR3 loop reads CASSLTSDSPLHF. The CDR3 DNA is TGTGCCAGCAGCTTAACATCCGATTCACCCCTCCACTTT.

This clone was detected only once. The V call is TRBV7-2, the J call TRBJ2-3; no firm D call. The V end lost 3 bases, the J end lost 1 base, and 5 bases lay between the germline ends. The length of the CDR3 is 13 residues. The germline gives CDR1 SGHTA, CDR2 FQGNSA. The CDR3: CASSLGRTDTQYF. Here the CDR3 DNA reads TGTGCCAGCAGCTTGGGCCGCACAGATACGCAGTATTTT.

This clone was found a few times. The chain carries TRBV24-1 and TRBJ2-2; D may be TRBD1 (6 bases). Germline V gene data show CDR1 as KGHDR and CDR2 as SFDVKD. V was clipped by 5 bases and J by 3 bases, with 15 bases between them. This CDR3 is 16 amino acids long. DNA of the CDR3: TGTGCCACCAGTGGACAATTAACAGGGTACACCGGGGAGCTGTTTTTT. Residues: CATSGQLTGYTGELFF.

This clone has just one count. The chain has TRBV16 and TRBJ1-2; D is unclear. Per the germline V gene, CDR1 is KGHSY and CDR2 is FQNENV. Trimming left V 4 bases short and J 1 base short, with 13 bases between. This CDR3 has 15 amino acids. The CDR3: CASSLSAWDNYGYTF. The DNA of the CDR3 is TGTGCCAGCAGCCTCTCGGCATGGGATAACTATGGCTACACCTTC. Looking up the rest from reference TRBV16 and TRBJ1-2 gives the full variable domain: GEEVAQTPKHLVRGEGQKAKLYCAPIKGHSYVFWYQQVLKNEFKFLISFQNENVFDETGMPKERFSAKCLPNSPCSLEIQATKLEDSAVYFCASSLSAWDNYGYTFGSGTRLTVV.

V usage is TRBV7-3 and J usage is TRBJ2-1; 7 bases map to TRBD2. The V gene end was trimmed by 2 bases and the J gene end by 0 bases; junction bases not matched to a gene: 4. Germline V gene data show CDR1 as SGHTA and CDR2 as FQGTGA. This CDR3 contains 16 residues. This CDR3 is CASSLVGGGSYNEQFF. CDR3 nucleotides: TGTGCCAGCAGCTTAGTGGGCGGGGGCTCCTACAATGAGCAGTTCTTC.

This clone was seen a single time. This chain links TRBV3-1 (or the pseudogene TRBV3-2) with TRBJ2-4, with 7 bases lining up with TRBD1. The CDR3 extends over 18 amino acids. Losses at the gene ends were 4 bases for V and 6 bases for J; bases not matched to a gene: 18. The germline V gene has CDR1 LGHDT and CDR2 YNNKEL (reference sequence). CDR3 sequence (DNA): TGTGCCAGCAGCCGCGGACAGGTCCTTGACTCCGGAACAAACATTCAGTACTTC. It specifies CASSRGQVLDSGTNIQYF.

The V gene is TRBV27, the J gene TRBJ1-2; the D gene is possibly TRBD1 (5 bases). The CDR3 consists of 14 residues. V was shortened by 8 bases and J by 2 bases, with 15 bases between the two germline ends. In germline, CDR1 is MNHEY, CDR2 SMNVEV (reference sequence). The DNA for the CDR3 is TGTGCCAGCGGACCGTGGGGCGGAAACTATGGCTACACCTTC. Translation gives CASGPWGGNYGYTF.

The chain links TRBV5-6 to TRBJ1-2, with 7 bases that match TRBD1. The V and J ends lost 0 bases and 7 bases, in that order; junction bases with no gene match: 6. Per germline, CDR1 SGHDT and CDR2 YYEEEE. The CDR3 runs 14 residues. CDR3 region: CASSLEQGRGGYTF. The CDR3 DNA sequence: TGTGCCAGCAGCTTGGAACAGGGGAGGGGTGGCTACACCTTC.

This sequence joins TRBV23-1 and TRBJ2-7; 14 nucleotides line up with TRBD2. TRBV23-1 carries the ORF label, with uncertain function. This CDR3 region has 18 residues. The J segment lost 0 bases and the V segment lost 0 bases, leaving 4 bases of the junction unmatched. CDR3 loop: CASSQSPGLAGDSYEQYF. The CDR3 DNA reads as TGCGCCAGCAGTCAATCCCCGGGACTAGCGGGGGACTCCTACGAGCAGTACTTC.

The chain uses TRBV27 and TRBJ2-5; 7 bases map to TRBD2. CDR1 and CDR2 (germline): MNHEY, SMNVEV (reference sequence). The V gene end was trimmed by 6 bases and the J gene end by 5 bases; junction bases not matched to a gene: 12. The CDR3 extends over 15 amino acids. CDR3 DNA: TGTGCCAGCAGACCCAGACTAGCTTTAAGGGAGACCCAGTACTTC. This encodes CASRPRLALRETQYF.

V usage is TRBV7-9 and J usage is TRBJ1-5, with 9 bases lining up with TRBD1. The V gene end was trimmed by 5 bases and the J gene end by 4 bases; junction bases not matched to a gene: 3. The CDR3 consists of 14 residues. Per germline, CDR1 SEHNR and CDR2 FQNEAQ (reference sequence). CDR3 protein: CASSVDRGNQPQHF. CDR3 bases: TGTGCCAGCAGCGTAGACAGGGGGAATCAGCCCCAGCATTTT.

The gene calls are TRBV9 and TRBJ1-4; D gene ambiguous. The CDR3 has 13 amino acids. Trimming stripped 4 bases from V and 7 bases from J, with 11 bases between. Germline loops: CDR1 SGDLS, CDR2 YYNGEE. CDR3 nucleotides: TGTGCCAGCAGCTCCGAGAAGGTTGAAAAACTGTTTTTT. Its translation: CASSSEKVEKLFF.

This chain joins TRBV5-1 and TRBJ1-6; D possibly corresponds to TRBD1 (6 bases). CDR1 and CDR2 (germline): SGHRS, YFSETQ. The CDR3 is 12 residues long. Trimming removed 4 bases at V and 7 bases at J, with 6 bases between. In DNA, the CDR3 is TGCGCCAGCAGCACAGGGAATTCACCCCTCCACTTT. As protein: CASSTGNSPLHF. The entire variable domain, with the rest obtained from reference TRBV5-1 and TRBJ1-6, is as follows: KAGVTQTPRYLIKTRGQQVTLSCSPISGHRSVSWYQQTPGQGLQFLFEYFSETQRNKGNFPGRFSGRQFSNSRSEMNVSTLELGDSALYLCASSTGNSPLHFGNGTRLTVT.

V and J are TRBV27 and TRBJ1-4; D uncertain. The CDR3 sequence is 13 residues long. Germline V gene data show CDR1 as MNHEY and CDR2 as SMNVEV (reference sequence). V dropped 5 bases and J dropped 4 bases, with 8 bases sitting between them. The CDR3 bases are TGTGCCAGCAGTGGGGTCCTTAATGAAAAACTGTTTTTT. It codes for CASSGVLNEKLFF.

This CDR3 is CASSYRGTTEAFF. For the CDR3, the DNA is TGTGCCAGCAGTTATAGGGGCACGACTGAAGCTTTCTTT. V is TRBV6-5 and J is TRBJ1-1, with D possibly matching TRBD1 (5 bases). CDR3 length equals 13 residues. V lost 3 bases, J lost 5 bases, and 10 bases lay in between. Germline CDR1 is MNHEY and CDR2 is SVGAGI.